This TCR beta chain was captured in a study of blood T cell repertoires in COVID-19. Generated by immunoSEQ multiplex PCR, the TCRdb table keeps only in-frame clones and is missing some. This table holds some 100,000 clones, approximately 86% found once. V lost 4 bases and J lost 6, with 15 bases in between. Germline loops: CDR1 SNHLY, CDR2 FYNNEI. CDR3 size: 15 residues. The chain employs TRBV2 and TRBJ1-4, with D hard to call. The sequence was collected from a man aged 45-65 years with acute or convalescent COVID-19. The sample was peripheral blood. The CDR3 DNA sequence: TGTGCCAGCAGTGGCGGCGGTGGTCGGGATGAAAAACTGTTTTTT. It yields the protein CASSGGGGRDEKLFF.